This TCR beta chain was sequenced in a study of blood T cell repertoires in COVID-19. TCRdb's copy holds only in-frame clones and misses some; the assay was immunoSEQ multiplex PCR. Among roughly 230,000 clones, approximately 85% were seen once, and the ten largest hold about 4%. With V trimmed by 5 bases and J by 6 bases, 12 bases remained unmatched. Germline CDR1 reads SQVTM; CDR2 reads ANQGSEA. CDR3 size: 14 residues. The sequence came from a man aged 45-65 years with acute or convalescent COVID-19. Sequencing was performed on peripheral blood. The chain employs TRBV29-1 and TRBJ1-1; 7 nucleotides agree with TRBD1. The CDR3 nucleotides read TGCAGCGTTTCCACAGACAGGGTTAGGCCTGAAGCTTTCTTT. Protein product: CSVSTDRVRPEAFF.